Reported below is one T cell receptor (beta chain). Its specificity is unknown. The data belong to a study of cytomegalovirus exposure and HLA in healthy donors. The CDR3 spans 15 residues. Germline trimming cut 6 bases from V and 1 base from J; bases unmatched to any gene: 6. Germline CDR1 reads LGHNA; CDR2 reads YNFKEQ. Primers included in the PCR were 60 Vbeta and 13 Jbeta primers. The method was immunoSEQ multiplex PCR; TCRdb's version includes in-frame clones alone and lacks a portion of them. The sample records roughly 150,000 clones, 76% being singletons. The study, taken as a whole, reports: The classifier, whose performance was assessed in both the original and validation cohorts, reportedly diagnosed cytomegalovirus status with high specificity and sensitivity. Later analysis indicated greater clonal expansion among HLA-associated TCR beta chains than among equally common other chains. Most observed TCR sequences were rare, whereas some public TCRs were detected in many donors. In terms of immune exposure information, only CMV serostatus was available.

The chain combines TRBV4-2 with TRBJ1-1; TRBD1 matches 9 bases. This sequence was found in a man aged 35 to 55 in good health and CMV-seronegative. Sequencing used PBMCs. Here the CDR3 DNA reads TGTGCCAGCAGGCGTGAGACAGGGGGGAACACTGAAGCTTTCTTT. It specifies CASRRETGGNTEAFF.